The next 7 T cell receptor beta chains were all read from a single sample in a study of cytomegalovirus exposure and HLA in healthy donors. With 60 Vbeta and 13 Jbeta primers, the PCR was carried out. Generated by immunoSEQ multiplex PCR, the TCRdb table keeps only in-frame clones and is missing some. The data hold 130,000 to 150,000 clones, with 80% observed a single time. The sequenced material came from PBMCs. These receptors were taken from a male donor in good health and CMV-seronegative.

In nucleotides, the CDR3 is TGTGCCAGCAGCTCCGAGACAGGAAGAGGCTACACCTTC. It translates to CASSSETGRGYTF. V is TRBV5-4 and J is TRBJ1-2, with a tentative D call TRBD1 (6 bases). V lost 3 bases, J lost 8 bases, and 14 bases lay in between. Germline CDR1 is SGHNT and CDR2 is YYREEE (reference sequence). The CDR3 covers 13 residues.

In this sample, this clone turned up a few times. The chain joins TRBV2 to TRBJ2-1; the D is unclear. Germline values: CDR1 SNHLY, CDR2 FYNNEI. Trimming cost V 5 bases and J 3 bases, with 14 bases left between them. The CDR3 contains 15 residues. For the CDR3, the DNA is TGTGCCAGCAGTCTGGAAGAGGTCTACTACAATGAGCAGTTCTTC. Protein sequence: CASSLEEVYYNEQFF.

The J gene is TRBJ1-1, the V gene TRBV28; 10 bases map to TRBD1. V lost 3 bases to trimming and J lost 1 base; unmatched junction nucleotides: 5. CDR1 is MDHEN, CDR2 SYDVKM, per germline. CDR3 length: 16 amino acids. The CDR3 DNA reads TGTGCCAGCAGTTTGAGACAGGGGGCTGGGAACACTGAAGCTTTCTTT. Protein: CASSLRQGAGNTEAFF.

This clone showed up just a few times. The CDR3 here is CASRELQAQPQHF. The CDR3 region has the DNA TGTGCCAGCAGAGAGTTACAGGCCCAGCCCCAGCATTTT. The chain is built from TRBV6-1 and TRBJ1-5, with D maybe TRBD1 (5 bases). V lost 6 bases and J lost 7, with 13 bases in between. The V gene's germline CDR1 is MNHNS and CDR2 SASEGT. This CDR3 is built from 13 residues.

The J gene is TRBJ1-2, the V gene TRBV5-4, with TRBD1 as a possible D gene (6 bases). CDR3 length: 14 amino acids. CDR1 is SGHNT, CDR2 YYREEE, per germline (reference sequence). Trimming removed 0 bases at V and 8 bases at J, with 14 bases between. CDR3 DNA sequence: TGTGCCAGCAGCTTGGTTCGGGGGGCAGGGGGCTACACCTTC. This encodes CASSLVRGAGGYTF.

Only one count was recorded for this clone. The chain couples TRBV2 to TRBJ1-1, with no clear D. The CDR3 spans 14 residues. Trimming cost V 4 bases and J 0 bases, with 9 bases left between them. CDR1 is SNHLY and CDR2 is FYNNEI in the germline V gene. The CDR3 nucleotides read TGTGCCAGCAGTGCGGCCAGGTTGAACACTGAAGCTTTCTTT. Residues: CASSAARLNTEAFF.

The rearrangement joins TRBV5-5 to TRBJ1-4; the match to TRBD1 covers 8 bases. CDR3 size: 17 residues. The J segment lost 3 bases and the V segment lost 4 bases, leaving 11 bases of the junction unmatched. The germline CDR1 and CDR2 sequences are SGHKS and YYEKEE (reference sequence). In DNA, the CDR3 is TGTGCCAGCAGCGTTTCGGGACAGGAAAGACCTAATGAAAAACTGTTTTTT. It yields the protein CASSVSGQERPNEKLFF.